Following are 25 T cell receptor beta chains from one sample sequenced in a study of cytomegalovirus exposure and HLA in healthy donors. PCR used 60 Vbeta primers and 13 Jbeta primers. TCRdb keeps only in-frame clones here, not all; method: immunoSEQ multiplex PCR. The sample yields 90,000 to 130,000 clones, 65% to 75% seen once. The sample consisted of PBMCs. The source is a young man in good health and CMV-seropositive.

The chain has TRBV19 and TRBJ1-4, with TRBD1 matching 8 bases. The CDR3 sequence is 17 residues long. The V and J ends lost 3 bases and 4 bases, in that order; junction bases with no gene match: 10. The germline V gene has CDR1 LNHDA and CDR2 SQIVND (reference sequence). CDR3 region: CASSIEEGTGFNEKLFF. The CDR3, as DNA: TGTGCCAGTAGTATCGAGGAAGGGACAGGATTTAATGAAAAACTGTTTTTT.

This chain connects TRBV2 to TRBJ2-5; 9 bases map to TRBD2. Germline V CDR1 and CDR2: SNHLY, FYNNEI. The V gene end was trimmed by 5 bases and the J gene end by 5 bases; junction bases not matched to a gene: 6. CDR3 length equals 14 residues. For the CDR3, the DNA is TGTGCCAGCAGTAATGCGGGGGGGCCGGAGACCCAGTACTTC. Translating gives CASSNAGGPETQYF.

The CDR3 spells CASSLARWETQYF. The CDR3 DNA follows: TGTGCCAGCAGCTTAGCGAGGTGGGAGACCCAGTACTTC. V and J are TRBV7-2 and TRBJ2-5; D remains ambiguous. Looked up from germline, CDR1 is SGHTA and CDR2 is FQGNSA. The CDR3 is 13 amino acids. Trimming cost V 0 bases and J 5 bases, with 7 bases left between them.

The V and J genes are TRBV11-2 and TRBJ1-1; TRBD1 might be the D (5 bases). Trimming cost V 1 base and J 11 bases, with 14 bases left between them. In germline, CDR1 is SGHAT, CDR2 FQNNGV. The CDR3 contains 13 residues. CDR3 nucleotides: TGTGCCAGCAGCTTAGGCCAGGGAAGGTTTGCTTTCTTT. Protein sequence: CASSLGQGRFAFF.

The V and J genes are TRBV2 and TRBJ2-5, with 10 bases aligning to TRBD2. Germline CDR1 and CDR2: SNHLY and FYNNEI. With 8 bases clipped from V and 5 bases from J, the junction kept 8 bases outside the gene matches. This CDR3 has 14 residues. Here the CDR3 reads CASGSGGWSETQYF. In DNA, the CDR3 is TGTGCCAGCGGTAGCGGGGGGTGGAGCGAGACCCAGTACTTC.

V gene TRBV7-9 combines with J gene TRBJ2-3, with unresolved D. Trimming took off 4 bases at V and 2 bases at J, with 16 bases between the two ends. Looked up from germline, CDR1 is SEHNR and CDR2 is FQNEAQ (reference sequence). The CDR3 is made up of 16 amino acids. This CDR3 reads CASSSRRSGYTDTQYF. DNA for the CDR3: TGTGCCAGCAGCTCTCGACGGTCCGGGTACACAGATACGCAGTATTTT.

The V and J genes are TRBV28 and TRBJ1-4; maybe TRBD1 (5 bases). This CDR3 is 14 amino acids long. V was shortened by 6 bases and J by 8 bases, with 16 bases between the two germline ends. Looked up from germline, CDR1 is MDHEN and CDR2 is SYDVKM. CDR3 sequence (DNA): TGTGCCAGCAGGACAGAAGGGTGGAGCGAAAAACTGTTTTTT. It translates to CASRTEGWSEKLFF.

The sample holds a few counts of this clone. The CDR3 protein is CASSAGTSGGANEQFF. CDR3 bases: TGTGCCAGCAGTGCCGGGACTAGCGGGGGGGCCAATGAGCAGTTCTTC. J is TRBJ2-1 and V is TRBV6-4; 16 positions match TRBD2. Trimming cost V 4 bases and J 6 bases; bases outside gene matches: 3. The CDR3 sequence is 16 residues long. CDR1 and CDR2 from the germline V gene are MRHNA and SNTAGT.

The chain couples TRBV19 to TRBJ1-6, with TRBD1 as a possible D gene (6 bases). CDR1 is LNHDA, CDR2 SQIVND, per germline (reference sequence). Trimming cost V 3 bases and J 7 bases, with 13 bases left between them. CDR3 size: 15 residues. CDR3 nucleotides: TGTGCCAGTAGTATCTCAGGGGATGGCAATTCACCCCTCCACTTT. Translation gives CASSISGDGNSPLHF.

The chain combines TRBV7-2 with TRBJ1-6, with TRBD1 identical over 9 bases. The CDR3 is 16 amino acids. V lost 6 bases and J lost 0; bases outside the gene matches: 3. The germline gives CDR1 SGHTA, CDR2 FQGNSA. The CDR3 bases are TGTGCCAGCAGAGGACAGGGGAGCTCCTATAATTCACCCCTCCACTTT. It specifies CASRGQGSSYNSPLHF.

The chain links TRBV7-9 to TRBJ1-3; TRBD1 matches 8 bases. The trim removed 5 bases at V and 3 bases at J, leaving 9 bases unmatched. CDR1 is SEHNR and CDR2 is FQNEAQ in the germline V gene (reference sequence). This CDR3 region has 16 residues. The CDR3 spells CASSQRGRGRGNTIYF. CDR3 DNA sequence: TGTGCCAGCAGCCAGCGGGGCAGGGGGCGTGGAAACACCATATATTTT.

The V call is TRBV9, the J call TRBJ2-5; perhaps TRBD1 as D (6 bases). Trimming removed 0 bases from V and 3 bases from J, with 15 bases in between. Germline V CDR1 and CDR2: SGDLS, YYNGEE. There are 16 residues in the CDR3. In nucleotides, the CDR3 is TGTGCCAGCAGCGTAGCTGGGGGCTCATATGAAGAGACCCAGTACTTC. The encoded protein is CASSVAGGSYEETQYF.

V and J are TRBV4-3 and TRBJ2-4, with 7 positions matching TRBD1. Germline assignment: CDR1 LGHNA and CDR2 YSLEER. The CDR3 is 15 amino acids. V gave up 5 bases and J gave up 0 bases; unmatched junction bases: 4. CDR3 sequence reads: CASSFDRVAKNIQYF. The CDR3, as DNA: TGCGCCAGCAGCTTTGACAGGGTAGCCAAAAACATTCAGTACTTC.

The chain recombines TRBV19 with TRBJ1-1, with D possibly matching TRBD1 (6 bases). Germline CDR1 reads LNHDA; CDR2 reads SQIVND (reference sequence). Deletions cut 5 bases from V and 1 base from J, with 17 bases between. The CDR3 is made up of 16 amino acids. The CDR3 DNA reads TGTGCCAGTAGTCCGTTAACAGGGCCCGGGAACACTGAAGCTTTCTTT. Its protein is CASSPLTGPGNTEAFF.

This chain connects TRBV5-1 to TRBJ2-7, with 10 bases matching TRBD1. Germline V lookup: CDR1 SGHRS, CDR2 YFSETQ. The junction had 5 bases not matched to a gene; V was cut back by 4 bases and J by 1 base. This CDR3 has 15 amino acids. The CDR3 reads CASSQGQGYSYEQYF. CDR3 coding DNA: TGCGCCAGCAGCCAGGGACAGGGGTATTCCTACGAGCAGTACTTC.

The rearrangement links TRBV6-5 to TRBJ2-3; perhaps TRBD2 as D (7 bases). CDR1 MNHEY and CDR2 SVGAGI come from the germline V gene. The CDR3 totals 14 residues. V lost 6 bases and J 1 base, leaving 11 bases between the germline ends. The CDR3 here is CASRGGGRTDTQYF. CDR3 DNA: TGTGCCAGCAGAGGGGGGGGACGCACAGATACGCAGTATTTT.

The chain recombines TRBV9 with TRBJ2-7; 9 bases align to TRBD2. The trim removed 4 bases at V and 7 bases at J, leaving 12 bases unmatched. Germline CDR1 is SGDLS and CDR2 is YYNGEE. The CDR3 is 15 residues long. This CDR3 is CASSKGLAGEGEQYF. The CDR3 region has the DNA TGTGCCAGCAGCAAAGGGTTAGCGGGGGAAGGGGAGCAGTACTTC.

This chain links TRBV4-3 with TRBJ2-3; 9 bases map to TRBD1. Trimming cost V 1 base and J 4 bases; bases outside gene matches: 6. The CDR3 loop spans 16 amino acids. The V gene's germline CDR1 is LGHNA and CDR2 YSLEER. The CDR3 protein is CASSQGHRGPADTQYF. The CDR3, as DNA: TGCGCCAGCAGCCAAGGGCACAGGGGGCCAGCAGATACGCAGTATTTT.

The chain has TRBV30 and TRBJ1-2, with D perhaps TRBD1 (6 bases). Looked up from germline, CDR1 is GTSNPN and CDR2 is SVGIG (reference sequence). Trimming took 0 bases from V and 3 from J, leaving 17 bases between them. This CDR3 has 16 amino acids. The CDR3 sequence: CAWSVSPTQGYYGYTF. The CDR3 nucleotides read TGTGCCTGGAGTGTATCCCCCACCCAGGGGTACTATGGCTACACCTTC.

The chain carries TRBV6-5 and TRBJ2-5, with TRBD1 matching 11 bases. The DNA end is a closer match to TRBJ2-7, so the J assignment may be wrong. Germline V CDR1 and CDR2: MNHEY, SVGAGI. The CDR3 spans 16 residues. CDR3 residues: CASSSLPDRGLFEQYF. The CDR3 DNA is TGTGCCAGCAGTTCACTGCCGGACAGGGGGCTCTTCGAGCAGTACTTC.

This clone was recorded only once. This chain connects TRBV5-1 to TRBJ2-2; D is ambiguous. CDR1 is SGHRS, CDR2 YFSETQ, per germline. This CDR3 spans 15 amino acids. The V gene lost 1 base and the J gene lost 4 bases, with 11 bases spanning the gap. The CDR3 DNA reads TGCGCCAGCAGCTTGAACCAGGTCGGCACCGGGGAGCTGTTTTTT. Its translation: CASSLNQVGTGELFF.

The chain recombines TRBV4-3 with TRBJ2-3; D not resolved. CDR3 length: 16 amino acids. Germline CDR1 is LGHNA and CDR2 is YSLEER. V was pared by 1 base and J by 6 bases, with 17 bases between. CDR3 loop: CASSQGVRRGADTQYF. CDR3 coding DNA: TGCGCCAGCAGCCAAGGTGTACGGCGAGGAGCGGATACGCAGTATTTT.

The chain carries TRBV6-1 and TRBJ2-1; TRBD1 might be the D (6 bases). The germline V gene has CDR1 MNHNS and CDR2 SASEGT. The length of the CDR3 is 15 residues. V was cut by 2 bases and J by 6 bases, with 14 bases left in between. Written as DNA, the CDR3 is TGTGCCAGCAGTGAATTTGTGAAACAGGGCAATGAGCAGTTCTTC. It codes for CASSEFVKQGNEQFF.

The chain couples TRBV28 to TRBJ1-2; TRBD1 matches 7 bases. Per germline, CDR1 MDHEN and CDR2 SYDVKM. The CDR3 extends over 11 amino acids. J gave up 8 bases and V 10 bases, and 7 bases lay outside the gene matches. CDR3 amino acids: CATTGASGYTF. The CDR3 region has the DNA TGTGCCACTACAGGGGCGTCGGGCTACACCTTC.

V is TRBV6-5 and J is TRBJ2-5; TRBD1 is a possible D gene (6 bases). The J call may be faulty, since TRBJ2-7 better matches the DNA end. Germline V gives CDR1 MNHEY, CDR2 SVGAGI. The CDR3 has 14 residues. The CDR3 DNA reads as TGTGCCAGCAGTACTCCGGGACAAACCGTCGAGCAGTACTTC. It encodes CASSTPGQTVEQYF.